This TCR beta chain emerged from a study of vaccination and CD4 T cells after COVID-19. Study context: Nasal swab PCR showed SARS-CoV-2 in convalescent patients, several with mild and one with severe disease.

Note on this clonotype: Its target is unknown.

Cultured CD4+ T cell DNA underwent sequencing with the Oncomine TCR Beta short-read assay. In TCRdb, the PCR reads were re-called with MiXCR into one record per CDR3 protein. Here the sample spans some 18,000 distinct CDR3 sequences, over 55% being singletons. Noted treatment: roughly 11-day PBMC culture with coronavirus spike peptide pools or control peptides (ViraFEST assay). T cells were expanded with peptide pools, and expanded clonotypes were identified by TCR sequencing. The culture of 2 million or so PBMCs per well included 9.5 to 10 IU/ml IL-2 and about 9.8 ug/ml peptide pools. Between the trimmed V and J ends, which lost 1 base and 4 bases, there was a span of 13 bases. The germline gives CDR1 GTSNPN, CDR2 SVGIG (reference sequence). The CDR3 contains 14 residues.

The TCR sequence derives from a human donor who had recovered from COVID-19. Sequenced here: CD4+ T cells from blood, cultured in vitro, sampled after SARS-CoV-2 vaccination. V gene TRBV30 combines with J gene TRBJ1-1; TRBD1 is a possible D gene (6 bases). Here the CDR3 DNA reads TGTGCCTGGAGTGACTTTCTAGGGGGCACTGAAGCTTTCTTT. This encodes CAWSDFLGGTEAFF.